The 19 T cell receptor beta chains in this list originate from one sample, sequenced in a study of blood T cell repertoires in COVID-19. TCRdb keeps only in-frame clones here, not all; method: immunoSEQ multiplex PCR. Here the sample spans about 160,000 clones, roughly 80% being singletons. The sequencing input was PBMCs or T cells enriched from blood (not recorded which). These receptors were obtained from a woman aged 55-69 years who had recovered from COVID-19.

The rearrangement links TRBV19 to TRBJ2-3, with TRBD1 identical over 11 bases. Germline CDR1 is LNHDA and CDR2 is SQIVND (reference sequence). V was pared by 4 bases and J by 4 bases, with 4 bases of the junction left unmatched. The CDR3 length is 15 residues. CDR3 amino acids: CASSRTGGAADTQYF. The CDR3 bases are TGTGCCAGTAGTAGGACAGGGGGCGCGGCAGATACGCAGTATTTT.

The chain couples TRBV9 to TRBJ1-3, with D unclear. Trimming removed 0 bases from V and 0 bases from J, with 7 bases in between. This CDR3 has 15 amino acids. Per the germline V gene, CDR1 is SGDLS and CDR2 is YYNGEE. For the CDR3, the DNA is TGTGCCAGCAGCGTAGACAGCTACTCTGGAAACACCATATATTTT. It translates to CASSVDSYSGNTIYF.

This chain connects TRBV19 to TRBJ1-2, with D maybe TRBD1 (6 bases). The CDR3 is 14 amino acids. V lost 2 bases, J lost 4 bases, and 11 bases lay in between. Germline CDR1 LNHDA, CDR2 SQIVND (reference sequence). The CDR3 spells CASSITQGSYGYTF. The CDR3, as DNA: TGTGCCAGTAGTATAACCCAGGGGAGCTATGGCTACACCTTC.

The CDR3 nucleotides read TGTGCCAGCAGCCAAGGTCCGGGACTAGCGGGGGGAGGCTCCGAGCAGTACTTC. Protein: CASSQGPGLAGGGSEQYF. The rearrangement links TRBV4-2 to TRBJ2-7; TRBD2 matches at 15 bases. Trimming took 1 base from V and 6 from J; bases not matched to a gene: 10. CDR1 is LGHNA, CDR2 YNFKEQ, per germline. The CDR3 sequence is 18 residues long.

The gene calls are TRBV2 and TRBJ1-1; D unresolved. The CDR3 sequence is 11 residues long. Trimming removed 7 bases from V and 3 bases from J, with 6 bases in between. Germline CDR1 is SNHLY and CDR2 is FYNNEI. CDR3 sequence reads: CASMYDTEAFF. The CDR3, as DNA: TGTGCCAGCATGTATGACACTGAAGCTTTCTTT. The whole variable domain, filled in from reference TRBV2 and TRBJ1-1, reads EPEVTQTPSHQVTQMGQEVILRCVPISNHLYFYWYRQILGQKVEFLVSFYNNEISEKSEIFDDQFSVERPDGSNFTLKIRSTKLEDSAMYFCASMYDTEAFFGQGTRLTVV.

V and J are TRBV10-2 and TRBJ2-3, with 9 nucleotides matching TRBD2. Germline V CDR1 and CDR2: WSHSY, SAAADI. J gave up 1 base and V 3 bases, and 2 bases lay outside the gene matches. This CDR3 contains 15 residues. DNA of the CDR3: TGCGCCAGCAGTGAACGGACTAGCGGCACAGATACGCAGTATTTT. Protein sequence: CASSERTSGTDTQYF.

The rearrangement uses TRBV5-8 and TRBJ1-1, with D perhaps TRBD1 (5 bases). Germline CDR1 and CDR2: SGHTS and YDEGEE. Deletions cut 1 base from V and 2 bases from J, with 12 bases between. The CDR3 extends over 15 amino acids. This chain's CDR3 is CASSLFRQLNTEAFF. The CDR3 nucleotides are TGTGCCAGCAGCTTGTTCCGACAGTTAAACACTGAAGCTTTCTTT.

About this clone itself: At the DNA level, this CDR3 is encoded by other sequences in the same sample as well. The V gene is TRBV7-2, the J gene TRBJ2-3, with TRBD2 matching 7 bases. Germline trimming cut 1 base from V and 0 bases from J; bases unmatched to any gene: 7. Germline loops: CDR1 SGHTA, CDR2 FQGNSA. This CDR3 is 17 amino acids long. The CDR3 is CASSLGPSGLSTDTQYF. CDR3 coding DNA: TGTGCCAGCAGCTTAGGCCCTAGCGGTCTTAGCACAGATACGCAGTATTTT.

CDR3 sequence reads: CASSLALYGYTF. In DNA form, the CDR3 reads TGTGCCAGCAGTCTAGCGCTATATGGCTACACCTTC. The genes are TRBV2 and TRBJ1-2; no firm D call. This CDR3 contains 12 residues. The germline V gene encodes CDR1 SNHLY and CDR2 FYNNEI. Between the trimmed V and J ends, which lost 5 bases and 5 bases, there was a span of 9 bases.

Concerning this clone: Other nucleotide sequences from this sample produce the same CDR3. The chain couples TRBV5-1 to TRBJ2-5; 9 bases align to TRBD1. Germline CDR1 reads SGHRS; CDR2 reads YFSETQ. V lost 4 bases and J lost 5; bases outside the gene matches: 9. This CDR3 has 15 residues. The CDR3 region is CASSPVDRGRETQYF. In DNA, the CDR3 is TGCGCCAGCAGCCCTGTGGACAGGGGACGGGAGACCCAGTACTTC.

The V gene is TRBV6-5, the J gene TRBJ1-1; the D gene is possibly TRBD1 (5 bases). The CDR3 runs to 14 residues. The V end lost 2 bases, the J end lost 7 bases, and 14 bases lay between the germline ends. Per the germline V gene, CDR1 is MNHEY and CDR2 is SVGAGI. This CDR3 is CASSYDRQTLEAFF. CDR3 in DNA: TGTGCCAGCAGTTACGATCGACAGACCCTTGAAGCTTTCTTT.

This chain joins TRBV9 and TRBJ2-7; D possibly corresponds to TRBD1 (6 bases). CDR1 SGDLS and CDR2 YYNGEE come from the germline V gene. V was shortened by 0 bases and J by 3 bases, with 13 bases between the two germline ends. This CDR3 has 15 residues. DNA for the CDR3: TGTGCCAGCAGCGTAGTTGGGGGCCCCGACTACGAGCAGTACTTC. Its translation: CASSVVGGPDYEQYF. Filled out from reference TRBV9 and TRBJ2-7, the complete variable domain reads DSGVTQTPKHLITATGQRVTLRCSPRSGDLSVYWYQQSLDQGLQFLIQYYNGEERAKGNILERFSAQQFPDLHSELNLSSLELGDSALYFCASSVVGGPDYEQYFGPGTRLTVT.

The gene calls are TRBV7-2 and TRBJ2-5; D perhaps matches TRBD2 (5 bases). V shed 1 base and J shed 5 bases, with 11 bases lying between them. The CDR3 is 14 residues long. Germline CDR1 is SGHTA and CDR2 is FQGNSA. The CDR3: CASSLGGEWETQYF. The CDR3 DNA reads TGTGCCAGCAGCTTAGGTGGGGAGTGGGAGACCCAGTACTTC.

The chain is built from TRBV4-2 and TRBJ1-6; weak D call: TRBD1 (5 bases). V lost 2 bases to trimming and J lost 8 bases, with 19 bases between them. The CDR3 spans 17 residues. The V gene's germline CDR1 is LGHNA and CDR2 YNFKEQ. The CDR3, as DNA: TGTGCCAGCAGCCAATTTCCTAAAGGGCAGGGTTATTCACCCCTCCACTTT. This encodes CASSQFPKGQGYSPLHF.

The V and J genes are TRBV6-5 and TRBJ1-5; 9 bases line up with TRBD1. V trimming: 6 bases; J trimming: 2 bases; junction bases outside the gene matches: 5. CDR3 length: 15 amino acids. Germline CDR1 MNHEY, CDR2 SVGAGI. Written as DNA, the CDR3 is TGTGCCAGCAGCGGGACAGGGAGCGGCAATCAGCCCCAGCATTTT. Translation gives CASSGTGSGNQPQHF.

The table lists this clone with a few counts. The chain couples TRBV27 to TRBJ2-2; D gene uncertain. The V gene lost 5 bases and the J gene lost 7 bases, with 8 bases spanning the gap. Germline CDR1 MNHEY, CDR2 SMNVEV (reference sequence). The CDR3 is 12 residues long. The CDR3 DNA reads as TGTGCCAGCAGTCCCCTCTTCGGGGAGCTGTTTTTT. Its translation is CASSPLFGELFF.

This chain connects TRBV6-5 to TRBJ2-7, with 8 bases matching TRBD1. V lost 4 bases, J lost 5 bases, and 4 bases stayed unmatched. CDR3 size: 13 residues. Germline V lookup: CDR1 MNHEY, CDR2 SVGAGI. The CDR3 nucleotides read TGTGCCAGCAGTTGGACAGGGAACGACGAGCAGTACTTC. It specifies CASSWTGNDEQYF.

The chain has TRBV19 and TRBJ1-2; no clear D. The germline V gene encodes CDR1 LNHDA and CDR2 SQIVND (reference sequence). CDR3 size: 14 residues. V lost 6 bases and J 3 bases, leaving 14 bases between the germline ends. The CDR3 coding sequence is TGTGCCAGTAGGGCGGCCGGCAGTCACTATGGCTACACCTTC. Its translation: CASRAAGSHYGYTF.

In this sample, this clone turned up once. This rearrangement joins TRBV30 to TRBJ1-6; weak D call: TRBD1 (6 bases). The CDR3 is made up of 18 amino acids. CDR1 is GTSNPN, CDR2 SVGIG, per germline (reference sequence). V shed 0 bases and J shed 9 bases, with 24 bases lying between them. The CDR3 is CAWSVHRVGRGRGSPLHF. DNA for the CDR3: TGTGCCTGGAGTGTTCACAGGGTTGGTAGGGGTCGAGGTTCACCCCTCCACTTT.